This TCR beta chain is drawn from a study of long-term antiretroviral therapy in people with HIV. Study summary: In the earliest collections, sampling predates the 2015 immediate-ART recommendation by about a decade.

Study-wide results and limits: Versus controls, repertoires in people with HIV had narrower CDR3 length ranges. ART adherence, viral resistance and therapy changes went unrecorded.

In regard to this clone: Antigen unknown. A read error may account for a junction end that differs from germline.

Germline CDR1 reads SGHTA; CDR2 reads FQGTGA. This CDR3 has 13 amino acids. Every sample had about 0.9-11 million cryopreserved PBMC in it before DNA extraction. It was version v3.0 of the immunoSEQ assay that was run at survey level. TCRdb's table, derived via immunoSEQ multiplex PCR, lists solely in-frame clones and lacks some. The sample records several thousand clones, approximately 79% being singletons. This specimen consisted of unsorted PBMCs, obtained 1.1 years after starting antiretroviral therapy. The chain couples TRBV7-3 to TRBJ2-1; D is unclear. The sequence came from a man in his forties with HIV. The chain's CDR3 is CASSSGSSNEQFF. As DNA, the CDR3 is TGTGCCAGCAGCTCTGGGTCCTCCAATGAGCAGTTCTTC.